This T cell receptor beta chain originates from a study of T cell changes during pregnancy in multiple sclerosis. Sequencing was performed with immunoSEQ multiplex PCR; in TCRdb, only in-frame clones are kept and a portion is missing. The sample includes tens of thousands of clones, 92% of them seen just once. Germline trimming cut 4 bases from V and 7 bases from J; bases unmatched to any gene: 4. This CDR3 spans 12 amino acids. Germline values: CDR1 SQVTM, CDR2 ANQGSEA. The chain has TRBV29-1 and TRBJ2-1, with 7 bases that match TRBD2. Here the sequenced sample was CD4+ T cells from peripheral blood mononuclear cells, taken in the second trimester of pregnancy. The receptor comes from a female donor with multiple sclerosis, enrolled in a pregnancy study. The CDR3 nucleotides are TGCAGCGTTGGGGGACTACAAAATGAGCAGTTCTTC. Translation: CSVGGLQNEQFF.